This TCR beta chain was retrieved from a study of blood T cell repertoires in COVID-19. The overall study: Researchers got acute and convalescent COVID-19 samples from the United States, Italy and Spain. The analysed material was cDNA or gDNA that came from T cells, B-cell-depleted T cells, or PBMCs.

The CDR3 length is 16 residues. V was trimmed by 6 bases and J by 1 base, leaving 18 bases between them. Germline V gene data show CDR1 as MDHEN and CDR2 as SYDVKM. In the original analysis: From reference gene primer amplification, estimates of nucleated cell counts were derived. The protocol was immunoSEQ multiplex PCR, while the TCRdb copy is restricted to in-frame clones and leaves out a portion. V and J calls and clone size follow that table, whereas D and trimming were derived from the DNA. The sample lists about 120,000 clones; more than 90% were seen once. Sample: peripheral blood. The V and J genes are TRBV28 and TRBJ1-1, with TRBD1 as a possible D gene (6 bases). The TCR originated in a man aged 60-69 years with COVID-19, enrolled during active disease. The CDR3 reads CASRDRPTGANTEAFF. CDR3 bases: TGTGCCAGCAGGGATAGGCCGACAGGCGCGAACACTGAAGCTTTCTTT.